Below, 12 T cell receptor beta chains from the same sample are listed, as sequenced in a study of T cell changes during pregnancy in multiple sclerosis. Assay used: immunoSEQ multiplex PCR; TCRdb lists only in-frame clones, some missing. The sample carries 70,000 to 95,000 clones, 90% to 95% recorded once. The sequenced sample was peripheral blood, obtained in the third trimester of pregnancy. These receptors were collected from a female donor with multiple sclerosis, enrolled in a pregnancy study.

The chain carries TRBV28 and TRBJ2-5; 8 nucleotides agree with TRBD1. The V segment lost 1 base and the J segment 2 bases; nucleotides outside the gene matches: 6. The CDR3 runs to 16 residues. Germline assignment: CDR1 MDHEN and CDR2 SYDVKM. CDR3: CASSLSLDRVQETQYF. The CDR3 coding sequence is TGTGCCAGCAGTTTATCCCTGGACAGGGTACAAGAGACCCAGTACTTC.

The chain has TRBV5-4 and TRBJ1-2, with 7 bases that match TRBD1. The CDR3 extends over 13 amino acids. Germline V gives CDR1 SGHNT, CDR2 YYREEE (reference sequence). Trimming took 4 bases from V and 5 from J; bases not matched to a gene: 5. The DNA of the CDR3 is TGTGCCAGCAGCCCGAAGACAGGGTATGGCTACACCTTC. Its translation is CASSPKTGYGYTF. Looking up the rest from reference TRBV5-4 and TRBJ1-2 gives the full variable domain: ETGVTQSPTHLIKTRGQQVTLRCSSQSGHNTVSWYQQALGQGPQFIFQYYREEENGRGNFPPRFSGLQFPNYSSELNVNALELDDSALYLCASSPKTGYGYTFGSGTRLTVV.

The J gene is TRBJ2-5, the V gene TRBV28; TRBD1 aligns across 11 bases. V gave up 5 bases and J gave up 5 bases; unmatched junction bases: 13. The CDR3 has 17 residues. Germline CDR1 MDHEN, CDR2 SYDVKM. CDR3 in DNA: TGTGCCAGCAGTAAGGACAGGGGGCGAACCATCGGTGAGACCCAGTACTTC. Translated: CASSKDRGRTIGETQYF. The full variable domain, rest sourced from reference TRBV28 and TRBJ2-5, is DVKVTQSSRYLVKRTGEKVFLECVQDMDHENMFWYRQDPGLGLRLIYFSYDVKMKEKGDIPEGYSVSREKKERFSLILESASTNQTSMYLCASSKDRGRTIGETQYFGPGTRLLVL.

V and J are TRBV7-9 and TRBJ1-2; the D gene is possibly TRBD1 (5 bases). The CDR3 contains 13 residues. The germline V and J ends were trimmed by 4 bases and 4 bases, with 10 bases remaining between them. Germline V gives CDR1 SEHNR, CDR2 FQNEAQ (reference sequence). The CDR3, as DNA: TGTGCCAGCAGCTCACCAGGGCCCTATGGCTACACCTTC. Encoded protein: CASSSPGPYGYTF.

The V call is TRBV6-1, the J call TRBJ1-5; D ambiguous. The V end lost 11 bases, the J end lost 8 bases, and 22 bases lay between the germline ends. This CDR3 is 14 amino acids long. Looked up from germline, CDR1 is MNHNS and CDR2 is SASEGT. The CDR3 here is CAPASAPPEEPQHF. DNA for the CDR3: TGTGCCCCAGCCAGTGCCCCACCAGAGGAGCCCCAGCATTTT.

A single count supports this clone. The genes are TRBV6-6 and TRBJ1-5; perhaps TRBD1 as D (5 bases). Trimming took 2 bases from V and 4 from J, leaving 12 bases between them. The CDR3 is 15 residues long. From germline, CDR1 is MNHNY and CDR2 SVGAGI (reference sequence). CDR3 in DNA: TGTGCCAGCAGTTACCAACAGGAGTCTAATCAGCCCCAGCATTTT. It is translated as CASSYQQESNQPQHF.

For the CDR3, the DNA is TGTGCCAGTAGTTTCCCGGACAGGGGGCTCTATGGCTACACCTTC. Translation gives CASSFPDRGLYGYTF. V gene TRBV19 combines with J gene TRBJ1-2, with 11 bases matching TRBD1. Germline V gene data show CDR1 as LNHDA and CDR2 as SQIVND (reference sequence). The CDR3 loop spans 15 amino acids. Trimming removed 5 bases from V and 4 bases from J; junction bases left unmatched: 6. Based on the CDR3 plus reference TRBV19 and TRBJ1-2, the full variable domain is DGGITQSPKYLFRKEGQNVTLSCEQNLNHDAMYWYRQDPGQGLRLIYYSQIVNDFQKGDIAEGYSVSREKKESFPLTVTSAQKNPTAFYLCASSFPDRGLYGYTFGSGTRLTVV.

CDR3 DNA sequence: TGTGCCAGCAGTGGAGCCGGGACTACCTACAATGAGCAGTTCTTC. The encoded protein is CASSGAGTTYNEQFF. This chain links TRBV25-1 with TRBJ2-1; 7 bases agree with TRBD2. With V trimmed by 4 bases and J by 2 bases, 5 bases remained unmatched. The CDR3 runs to 15 residues. Germline V gives CDR1 MGHDK, CDR2 SYGVNS. The full variable domain, completed using reference TRBV25-1 and TRBJ2-1, is EADIYQTPRYLVIGTGKKITLECSQTMGHDKMYWYQQDPGMELHLIHYSYGVNSTEKGDLSSESTVSRIRTEHFPLTLESARPSHTSQYLCASSGAGTTYNEQFFGPGTRLTVL.

The V call is TRBV5-1, the J call TRBJ2-5, with D tentatively TRBD2 (6 bases). Germline lookup yields CDR1 SGHRS and CDR2 YFSETQ. There are 13 residues in the CDR3. Trimming took 4 bases from V and 5 from J, leaving 12 bases between them. The CDR3 sequence: CASSRGSGETQYF. DNA for the CDR3: TGCGCCAGCAGCCGGGGGAGCGGGGAGACCCAGTACTTC.

V is TRBV15 and J is TRBJ2-7; D remains ambiguous. The CDR3 extends over 16 amino acids. CDR1 and CDR2 (germline): LNHNV, YYDKDF (reference sequence). V was trimmed by 0 bases and J by 6 bases, leaving 18 bases between them. The CDR3 DNA is TGTGCCACCAGCAGAGATCGTCTAGTAGGCGGATCCGAGCAGTACTTC. Protein sequence: CATSRDRLVGGSEQYF.

This chain connects TRBV2 to TRBJ2-1, with unresolved D. The germline gives CDR1 SNHLY, CDR2 FYNNEI. V lost 2 bases to trimming and J lost 8 bases, with 7 bases between them. This CDR3 comprises 12 residues. The DNA for the CDR3 is TGTGCCAGCAGTGAAATAAGCTATGAGCAGTTCTTC. It encodes CASSEISYEQFF.

V gene TRBV6-5 combines with J gene TRBJ2-5; 10 positions match TRBD2. In germline, CDR1 is MNHEY, CDR2 SVGAGI. V was pared by 5 bases and J by 5 bases, with 8 bases of the junction left unmatched. The CDR3 sequence is 15 residues long. The CDR3 coding sequence is TGTGCCAGCAGTCACCTAGCGGGAGTAGGTGAGACCCAGTACTTC. The encoded protein is CASSHLAGVGETQYF.